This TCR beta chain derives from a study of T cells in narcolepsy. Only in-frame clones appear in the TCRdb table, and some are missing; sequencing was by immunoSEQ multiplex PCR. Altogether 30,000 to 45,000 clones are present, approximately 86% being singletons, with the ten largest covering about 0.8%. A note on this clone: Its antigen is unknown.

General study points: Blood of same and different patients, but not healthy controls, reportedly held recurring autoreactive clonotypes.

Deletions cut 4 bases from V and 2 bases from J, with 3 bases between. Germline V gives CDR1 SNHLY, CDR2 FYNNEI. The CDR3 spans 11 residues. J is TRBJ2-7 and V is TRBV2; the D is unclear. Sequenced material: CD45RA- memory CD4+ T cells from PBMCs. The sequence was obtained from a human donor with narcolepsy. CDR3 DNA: TGTGCCAGCAGTGCCGCCTACGAGCAGTACTTC. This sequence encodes CASSAAYEQYF.